These 22 T cell receptor beta chains originate from one sample sequenced in a study of naive and memory T cell subsets. Ligated cDNA underwent four rounds of PCR with nested alpha and beta constant region primers and SP2. TCRdb analysed the UMI-ligation and nested PCR reads with MiXCR anew, one entry per CDR3 protein. The data hold around 37,000 distinct CDR3 sequences, with roughly 9.6% observed a single time. Treatment meaning: skin biopsy from PPD injection site in Mantoux-positive individual. TCR cDNA received a 3' ligated oligonucleotide that carried a UMI. The sequenced sample was skin, obtained from a tuberculin skin test site. The origin of the receptors is an adult in good health.

This clonotype has a count of ten or more. The chain carries TRBV7-9 and TRBJ2-1; TRBD1 agrees at 9 bases. Germline CDR1 is SEHNR and CDR2 is FQNEAQ (reference sequence). This CDR3 has 16 residues. With V trimmed by 6 bases and J by 5 bases, 11 bases remained unmatched. The CDR3 region is CASSTIGTGLNNEQFF. CDR3 bases: TGTGCCAGCAGTACTATCGGGACAGGGCTTAACAATGAGCAGTTCTTC.

V and J are TRBV15 and TRBJ2-3; the D is unclear. The CDR3 length is 15 residues. Germline CDR1 and CDR2: LNHNV and YYDKDF (reference sequence). Trimming removed 4 bases at V and 0 bases at J, with 11 bases between. CDR3 coding DNA: TGTGCCACCAGCACCCCGGCGCGTAGCACAGATACGCAGTATTTT. Amino acid sequence: CATSTPARSTDTQYF.

This chain connects TRBV27 to TRBJ2-6; no reliable D call. Germline V gene sequence: CDR1 MNHEY, CDR2 SMNVEV (reference sequence). The CDR3 sequence is 14 residues long. V lost 6 bases, J lost 0 bases, and 6 bases lay in between. CDR3 loop: CASRAASGANVLTF. The CDR3 bases are TGTGCCAGCAGGGCAGCCTCTGGGGCCAACGTCCTGACTTTC.

This clonotype was counted ten times or more. This rearrangement joins TRBV7-9 to TRBJ2-5, with D possibly being TRBD1 or TRBD2 (5 bases each). CDR1 SEHNR and CDR2 FQNEAQ come from the germline V gene (reference sequence). With 5 bases removed from V and 1 base from J, the gap between germline ends came to 20 bases. This CDR3 comprises 17 residues. The CDR3 DNA follows: TGTGCCAGCAGCCAACGGCCTTTCGGGGCAACCCAAGAGACCCAGTACTTC. Protein product: CASSQRPFGATQETQYF.

The J gene is TRBJ2-3, the V gene TRBV20-1, with 9 bases lining up with TRBD2. CDR3 length: 16 amino acids. Trimming cost V 0 bases and J 1 base; bases outside gene matches: 5. The germline V gene encodes CDR1 DFQATT and CDR2 SNEGSKA (reference sequence). This chain's CDR3 is CSARDWTSARTDTQYF. CDR3 sequence (DNA): TGCAGTGCTAGAGATTGGACTAGCGCCCGCACAGATACGCAGTATTTT.

There are many counts of this clonotype. The rearrangement links TRBV11-2 to TRBJ1-2; a possible D gene is TRBD1 (5 bases). CDR3 length: 14 residues. Germline lookup yields CDR1 SGHAT and CDR2 FQNNGV. V lost 3 bases and J 7 bases, leaving 15 bases between the germline ends. CDR3 protein: CASSFWGEEGGYTF. The DNA for the CDR3 is TGTGCCAGCAGCTTCTGGGGGGAGGAGGGTGGCTACACCTTC.

The table lists this clonotype with a few counts. The gene calls are TRBV13 and TRBJ1-2, with D unresolved. CDR3 size: 15 residues. Trimming left V 0 bases short and J 3 bases short, with 11 bases between. Germline V gives CDR1 PRHDT, CDR2 FYEKMQ (reference sequence). As DNA, the CDR3 is TGTGCCAGCAGCTTAGGCCCGCCTAGGGACTATGGCTACACCTTC. Its protein product is CASSLGPPRDYGYTF.

Only one count was recorded for this clonotype. The V and J genes are TRBV20-1 and TRBJ2-1; 11 bases map to TRBD2. The CDR3 loop spans 14 amino acids. The germline V gene encodes CDR1 DFQATT and CDR2 SNEGSKA (reference sequence). V lost 6 bases and J lost 7; bases outside the gene matches: 8. The DNA for the CDR3 is TGCAGTGCAACTATAGCGGGAGGGCGTAATGAGCAGTTCTTC. Its translation: CSATIAGGRNEQFF.

The rearrangement links TRBV5-1 to TRBJ1-6, with unresolved D. The CDR3 is made up of 14 amino acids. With 2 bases removed from V and 9 bases from J, the gap between germline ends came to 12 bases. Looked up from germline, CDR1 is SGHRS and CDR2 is YFSETQ. The DNA for the CDR3 is TGCGCCAGCAGCTTTGGAGACCTTACTTCACCCCTCCACTTT. It codes for CASSFGDLTSPLHF.

This clonotype was seen ten or more times. The chain couples TRBV9 to TRBJ1-1; possibly TRBD1 for D (6 bases). This CDR3 is built from 15 residues. V dropped 4 bases and J dropped 6 bases, with 19 bases sitting between them. CDR1 and CDR2 (germline): SGDLS, YYNGEE. This CDR3 is CASSPLLGGLSEAFF. The CDR3 DNA reads as TGTGCCAGCAGCCCCCTCTTGGGGGGGCTCTCTGAAGCTTTCTTT.

The J gene is TRBJ2-1, the V gene TRBV24-1; D remains ambiguous. The CDR3 spans 12 residues. The germline V gene encodes CDR1 KGHDR and CDR2 SFDVKD. V was pared by 3 bases and J by 8 bases, with 7 bases between. CDR3 coding DNA: TGTGCCACCAGTGATCAGGTGGATGAGCAGTTCTTC. Amino acids: CATSDQVDEQFF.

This clonotype was seen a handful of times. V gene TRBV27 combines with J gene TRBJ2-7; D call uncertain. The CDR3 spans 14 residues. The V end was cut by 7 bases, the J end by 4 bases, with 17 bases between. Germline loops: CDR1 MNHEY, CDR2 SMNVEV (reference sequence). CDR3 amino acids: CASTPVGKGYEQYF. CDR3 nucleotides: TGTGCCAGCACCCCGGTGGGGAAAGGTTACGAGCAGTACTTC.

V usage is TRBV7-6 and J usage is TRBJ2-3; D is uncertain. Germline V gene sequence: CDR1 SGHVS, CDR2 FNYEAQ. V lost 5 bases to trimming and J lost 4 bases, with 10 bases between them. The CDR3 covers 13 residues. The CDR3 loop reads CASSPKLADTQYF. DNA for the CDR3: TGTGCCAGCAGCCCTAAGCTCGCAGATACGCAGTATTTT.

This clonotype was seen a handful of times. The chain combines TRBV2 with TRBJ1-4; 7 bases align to TRBD1. V was clipped by 7 bases and J by 1 base; unmatched bases: 6. Germline V gives CDR1 SNHLY, CDR2 FYNNEI. The CDR3 runs 15 residues. This CDR3 reads CASIKNRGTNEKLFF. The CDR3 DNA sequence: TGTGCCAGCATTAAAAACAGGGGAACTAATGAAAAACTGTTTTTT.

This clonotype came up a few times. The chain recombines TRBV19 with TRBJ2-4, with TRBD2 as a possible D gene (5 bases). CDR1 is LNHDA, CDR2 SQIVND, per germline (reference sequence). With 3 bases removed from V and 0 bases from J, the gap between germline ends came to 18 bases. The CDR3 is made up of 18 amino acids. Written as DNA, the CDR3 is TGTGCCAGTAGTATGAGGGCAGGCGTTGGTTTAGCCAAAAACATTCAGTACTTC. This encodes CASSMRAGVGLAKNIQYF.

In its sample, this clonotype ranks as medium-sized. The V call is TRBV3-1, the J call TRBJ2-1; possible D gene TRBD1, 5 bases. Germline values: CDR1 LGHDT, CDR2 YNNKEL (reference sequence). The CDR3 consists of 15 residues. V lost 1 base and J 6 bases, leaving 13 bases between the germline ends. The CDR3 DNA reads TGTGCCAGCAGCCAAGTTGGCAGGGAAGGCAATGAGCAGTTCTTC. Translating gives CASSQVGREGNEQFF.

In its sample, this clonotype was seen many times. The CDR3 reads CASSFGTGGYKQYF. CDR3 bases: TGTGCCAGCAGTTTCGGGACAGGGGGCTATAAGCAGTACTTC. V and J are TRBV27 and TRBJ2-7; TRBD1 aligns across 12 bases. Germline values: CDR1 MNHEY, CDR2 SMNVEV (reference sequence). V was clipped by 3 bases and J by 8 bases; unmatched bases: 5. The CDR3 consists of 14 residues.

This clonotype was counted ten times or more. This rearrangement joins TRBV9 to TRBJ2-3; 9 nucleotides line up with TRBD2. The germline CDR1 and CDR2 sequences are SGDLS and YYNGEE. This CDR3 is 18 amino acids long. Germline trimming cut 0 bases from V and 5 bases from J; bases unmatched to any gene: 13. The CDR3 nucleotides read TGTGCCAGCAGCGTAGCTACGTCGAGCGGGGGGTGTTTAGATACGCAGTATTTT. Protein sequence: CASSVATSSGGCLDTQYF. Supplemented by reference TRBV9 and TRBJ2-3, the full variable domain reads DSGVTQTPKHLITATGQRVTLRCSPRSGDLSVYWYQQSLDQGLQFLIQYYNGEERAKGNILERFSAQQFPDLHSELNLSSLELGDSALYFCASSVATSSGGCLDTQYFGPGTRLTVL.

This rearrangement joins TRBV27 to TRBJ2-1; the match to TRBD2 covers 7 bases. V lost 3 bases to trimming and J lost 2 bases; unmatched junction nucleotides: 1. This CDR3 comprises 14 residues. The germline V gene encodes CDR1 MNHEY and CDR2 SMNVEV (reference sequence). This CDR3 reads CASSFSGAYNEQFF. In DNA, the CDR3 is TGTGCCAGCAGTTTCAGCGGGGCCTACAATGAGCAGTTCTTC.

This clonotype has just a few counts. This may stem from a read error, because a much larger clone lies one nucleotide away. This chain uses TRBV29-1 with TRBJ1-2; no clear D gene. CDR1 and CDR2 (germline): SQVTM, ANQGSEA. CDR3 length: 13 amino acids. CDR3 protein: CSVERNDQYGDTF. The CDR3 DNA reads as TGCAGCGTTGAAAGAAACGACCAGTATGGCGACACCTTC.

There are a few counts of this clonotype. J is TRBJ2-7 and V is TRBV28; TRBD1 matches at 9 bases. The CDR3 is made up of 14 amino acids. Unmatched junction bases numbered 2, after V lost 2 bases and J lost 3 bases. Germline V gene data show CDR1 as MDHEN and CDR2 as SYDVKM. The CDR3 sequence is CASSLRDRDYEQYF. The CDR3 nucleotides are TGTGCCAGCAGTTTACGGGACAGGGACTACGAGCAGTACTTC.

This clonotype was observed a handful of times. The V and J genes are TRBV5-1 and TRBJ1-1, with a possible D match to TRBD1 (5 bases). Germline V lookup: CDR1 SGHRS, CDR2 YFSETQ. The CDR3 is 14 residues long. Trimming removed 3 bases at V and 1 base at J, with 10 bases between. CDR3 region: CASSSAGQNTEAFF. Here the CDR3 DNA reads TGCGCCAGCAGCTCGGCAGGGCAGAACACTGAAGCTTTCTTT. The full variable domain, completed using reference TRBV5-1 and TRBJ1-1, is KAGVTQTPRYLIKTRGQQVTLSCSPISGHRSVSWYQQTPGQGLQFLFEYFSETQRNKGNFPGRFSGRQFSNSRSEMNVSTLELGDSALYLCASSSAGQNTEAFFGQGTRLTVV.